This is a list of T cell receptor beta chains from one sample in a study of beta chain features in type 1 diabetes. TCRdb's copy holds only in-frame clones and misses some; the assay was immunoSEQ multiplex PCR. The table shows hundreds of thousands of clones, with roughly a tenth occurring only once. Sequences were obtained from naive CD4+ T cells from blood. The receptors here all came from a man between 25 and 39 years old with type 1 diabetes. Each CDR3 is given with its conserved first and last residue. Each record gives: V gene, CDR3 length, CDR3 protein.

>TRBV7-3|15
CASSTSGEPLSGYTF
>TRBV9|14
CASSVEGASTEAFF
>TRBV5-4|13
CAVGSGGEETQYF
>TRBV7-2|17
CASSLTSVAGGSYEQYF
>TRBV5-1|17
CASSLAGTGTANYGYTF
>TRBV19|13
CASSTVSSYEQYF
>TRBV2|15
CASTPQQGWNNEQFF
>TRBV7-9|15
CASSHWTGGHYGYTF
>TRBV7-2|18
CASSKGLAGRSSYNEQFF
>TRBV5-1|13
CASIPTDTGELFF
>TRBV6-6|15
CASSRPTGSNSPLHF
>TRBV18|14
CASSPATGNYGYTF
>TRBV30|14
CAWGTLGSGNTIYF
>TRBV19|19
CASSPPGTSGGASTDTQYF
>TRBV27|14
CASSLMGGPGEQFF
>TRBV19|16
CASSSPRDRGHNEQFF
>TRBV18|14
CASSPTGSAYEQYF
>TRBV14|16
CASSQDRDRGFPEQYF
>TRBV7-9|15
CASSLEGQAGYEQYF
>TRBV7-8|14
CASSTAGPSREQYF
>TRBV9|14
CASSVVPANNEQFF
>TRBV6-6|14
CASSYSFRNEKLFF
>TRBV19|13
CATRTSGAYEQYF
>TRBV7-3|13
CASSPGLAGEQFF